Listed here are 23 T cell receptor beta chains from one sample, sequenced in a study of technical replicates of blood from several donors. Method: immunoSEQ multiplex PCR; TCRdb's copy keeps in-frame clones and lacks some. The sample contains tens of thousands of clones, about 97% of which appear only once. Specimen: T cells isolated from PBMCs. These receptors all come from a human donor in good health.

V usage is TRBV2 and J usage is TRBJ1-2; 7 bases agree with TRBD1. CDR1 SNHLY and CDR2 FYNNEI come from the germline V gene. The trim removed 4 bases at V and 8 bases at J, leaving 7 bases unmatched. This CDR3 has 13 residues. CDR3 residues: CASSVRQGGGYTF. The CDR3 DNA sequence: TGTGCCAGCAGTGTACGACAGGGTGGAGGCTACACCTTC.

This rearrangement joins TRBV5-1 to TRBJ2-7, with 9 bases that match TRBD1. CDR1 and CDR2 from the germline V gene are SGHRS and YFSETQ. The CDR3 consists of 15 residues. V was pared by 3 bases and J by 9 bases, with 13 bases of the junction left unmatched. Here the CDR3 reads CASSSTGTGWTVQYF. CDR3 in DNA: TGCGCCAGCAGCTCTACCGGGACAGGGTGGACAGTGCAGTACTTC.

J is TRBJ1-2 and V is TRBV10-2; tentatively, D is TRBD1 (5 bases). The V gene's germline CDR1 is WSHSY and CDR2 SAAADI. This CDR3 region has 12 residues. Trimming pared 7 bases from V and 8 bases from J, leaving 14 bases between. CDR3 protein: CASTSLTVGYTF. The DNA for the CDR3 is TGCGCCAGCACAAGCTTGACAGTCGGCTACACCTTC.

V usage is TRBV7-9 and J usage is TRBJ2-7, with unresolved D. There are 14 residues in the CDR3. Germline values: CDR1 SEHNR, CDR2 FQNEAQ (reference sequence). V lost 5 bases, J lost 1 base, and 12 bases lay in between. In nucleotides, the CDR3 is TGTGCCAGCAGCGGGCTGCCTTCGTCCTACGAGCAGTACTTC. Encoded protein: CASSGLPSSYEQYF.

The chain links TRBV29-1 to TRBJ2-3, with 9 bases lining up with TRBD2. CDR3 length: 13 residues. V dropped 5 bases and J dropped 7; count of bases not matched to a gene: 7. In germline, CDR1 is SQVTM, CDR2 ANQGSEA. The CDR3 DNA reads TGCAGCGTTCTCGCGGGGGGGCCGAATACGCAGTATTTT. Residues: CSVLAGGPNTQYF.

V gene TRBV30 combines with J gene TRBJ1-6, with TRBD1 as a possible D gene (5 bases). Between the trimmed V and J ends, which lost 2 bases and 13 bases, there was a span of 12 bases. The CDR3 sequence is 12 residues long. Per germline, CDR1 GTSNPN and CDR2 SVGIG (reference sequence). CDR3 in amino acids: CAWSPGPFPLHF. The CDR3 region has the DNA TGTGCCTGGAGTCCAGGGCCCTTCCCCCTCCACTTT.

This clone was observed once. This chain connects TRBV9 to TRBJ2-3; 8 bases align to TRBD1. The CDR3 extends over 18 amino acids. V was clipped by 0 bases and J by 6 bases; unmatched bases: 15. Germline V gives CDR1 SGDLS, CDR2 YYNGEE. The CDR3 is CASSVASVPDRVTDTQYF. Here the CDR3 DNA reads TGTGCCAGCAGCGTAGCTTCAGTGCCGGACAGGGTCACCGATACGCAGTATTTT.

This chain connects TRBV29-1 to TRBJ2-1, with D possibly being TRBD2 (6 bases). The V gene's germline CDR1 is SQVTM and CDR2 ANQGSEA. With 3 bases removed from V and 6 bases from J, the gap between germline ends came to 12 bases. CDR3 length: 13 residues. CDR3 protein: CSVDPSSANEQFF. CDR3 nucleotide sequence: TGCAGCGTTGATCCCTCTAGCGCCAATGAGCAGTTCTTC.

This sequence joins TRBV6-1 and TRBJ2-7; TRBD1 matches at 7 bases. J was trimmed by 0 bases and V by 7 bases; bases with no gene match: 6. This CDR3 is 14 amino acids long. Looked up from germline, CDR1 is MNHNS and CDR2 is SASEGT. CDR3 DNA: TGTGCCAGCAAGACAGGGTACAGCTCCTACGAGCAGTACTTC. Translated: CASKTGYSSYEQYF.

V is TRBV9 and J is TRBJ2-3; 8 bases map to TRBD1. This CDR3 spans 16 amino acids. Per the germline V gene, CDR1 is SGDLS and CDR2 is YYNGEE. Trimming at V came to 3 bases and at J to 2 bases, leaving 8 bases not matched to a gene. CDR3 sequence (DNA): TGTGCCAGCAGCGCCCGGGACAGGAGAACCACAGATACGCAGTATTTT. Protein: CASSARDRRTTDTQYF.

J is TRBJ2-3 and V is TRBV28; D remains unclear. This CDR3 has 16 amino acids. Trimming took off 7 bases at V and 3 bases at J, with 20 bases between the two ends. Per the germline V gene, CDR1 is MDHEN and CDR2 is SYDVKM. This CDR3 reads CASTHLYDKRTDTQYF. Written as DNA, the CDR3 is TGTGCCAGCACCCACCTCTACGATAAACGTACAGATACGCAGTATTTT. The full variable domain, its missing parts supplied by reference TRBV28 and TRBJ2-3, is DVKVTQSSRYLVKRTGEKVFLECVQDMDHENMFWYRQDPGLGLRLIYFSYDVKMKEKGDIPEGYSVSREKKERFSLILESASTNQTSMYLCASTHLYDKRTDTQYFGPGTRLTVL.

The CDR3 here is CASSIADRQETQYF. Written as DNA, the CDR3 is TGTGCCAGTAGTATAGCGGACAGGCAAGAGACCCAGTACTTC. The rearrangement joins TRBV19 to TRBJ2-5; 7 bases are shared with TRBD1. The CDR3 loop spans 14 amino acids. V lost 1 base, J lost 2 bases, and 1 base stayed unmatched. Germline values: CDR1 LNHDA, CDR2 SQIVND (reference sequence). Full variable domain (outside the CDR3, taken from reference TRBV19 and TRBJ2-5): DGGITQSPKYLFRKEGQNVTLSCEQNLNHDAMYWYRQDPGQGLRLIYYSQIVNDFQKGDIAEGYSVSREKKESFPLTVTSAQKNPTAFYLCASSIADRQETQYFGPGTRLLVL.

This rearrangement joins TRBV7-9 to TRBJ2-4, with a weak D call TRBD1 (6 bases). The V end lost 5 bases, the J end lost 3 bases, and 14 bases lay between the germline ends. Per germline, CDR1 SEHNR and CDR2 FQNEAQ (reference sequence). The CDR3 spans 15 residues. The CDR3 DNA sequence: TGTGCCAGCAGCCTGGGGGCTAGGGACAAAAACATTCAGTACTTC. Protein sequence: CASSLGARDKNIQYF.

The chain joins TRBV28 to TRBJ1-4, with 10 bases lining up with TRBD1. CDR1 is MDHEN and CDR2 is SYDVKM in the germline V gene. The CDR3 length is 13 residues. Trimming cost V 10 bases and J 6 bases; bases outside gene matches: 5. The DNA of the CDR3 is TGTGCCAACCAAGGGACAGGGGATGAAAAACTGTTTTTT. It encodes CANQGTGDEKLFF.

The chain links TRBV6-1 to TRBJ2-7, with 8 bases fitting TRBD1. There are 12 residues in the CDR3. V lost 11 bases to trimming and J lost 4 bases; unmatched junction nucleotides: 7. The germline CDR1 and CDR2 sequences are MNHNS and SASEGT. CDR3 residues: CAGQGRSYEQYF. In DNA, the CDR3 is TGTGCCGGACAGGGACGGAGTTACGAGCAGTACTTC.

The CDR3 nucleotides are TGTGCCAGCAGTATGTACAGGATTTACAATGAGCAGTTCTTC. This codes for CASSMYRIYNEQFF. This chain uses TRBV27 with TRBJ2-1; TRBD1 might be the D (5 bases). V gave up 5 bases and J gave up 4 bases, with 12 bases separating them. The germline gives CDR1 MNHEY, CDR2 SMNVEV (reference sequence). There are 14 residues in the CDR3.

V gene TRBV13 combines with J gene TRBJ2-2, with 15 bases lining up with TRBD2. The CDR3 extends over 17 amino acids. Germline V gene data show CDR1 as PRHDT and CDR2 as FYEKMQ (reference sequence). With 5 bases clipped from V and 5 bases from J, the junction kept 6 bases outside the gene matches. The CDR3 DNA follows: TGTGCCAGCAGCCACGGACTAGCGGGAGGGCCGACCGGGGAGCTGTTTTTT. As protein: CASSHGLAGGPTGELFF. The complete variable domain, with remaining parts taken from reference TRBV13 and TRBJ2-2, reads AAGVIQSPRHLIKEKRETATLKCYPIPRHDTVYWYQQGPGQDPQFLISFYEKMQSDKGSIPDRFSAQQFSDYHSELNMSSLELGDSALYFCASSHGLAGGPTGELFFGEGSRLTVL.

The chain couples TRBV5-1 to TRBJ2-2; tentative D call: TRBD1 (8 bases). V was clipped by 4 bases and J by 0 bases, with 13 bases between them. This CDR3 region has 16 residues. Germline V gives CDR1 SGHRS, CDR2 YFSETQ. This CDR3 is CASSDTGGANTGELFF. The CDR3 DNA reads TGCGCCAGCAGCGATACAGGGGGGGCGAACACCGGGGAGCTGTTTTTT.

The rearrangement uses TRBV29-1 and TRBJ2-5; 8 nucleotides match TRBD2. Germline lookup yields CDR1 SQVTM and CDR2 ANQGSEA. The V segment lost 3 bases and the J segment 5 bases; nucleotides outside the gene matches: 8. There are 14 residues in the CDR3. CDR3: CSVEPPTGGETQYF. The CDR3 region has the DNA TGCAGCGTTGAGCCCCCCACGGGAGGGGAGACCCAGTACTTC.

This chain links TRBV6-1 with TRBJ2-7, with a tentative D call TRBD1 (6 bases). Germline CDR1 is MNHNS and CDR2 is SASEGT. This CDR3 has 12 amino acids. Trimming cost V 4 bases and J 6 bases, with 10 bases left between them. In DNA form, the CDR3 reads TGTGCCAGCAGTGCCCTAGGGGGCGAGCAGTACTTC. It yields the protein CASSALGGEQYF.

The chain couples TRBV27 to TRBJ1-5, with TRBD1 as a possible D gene (5 bases). This CDR3 is 15 amino acids long. The V and J ends lost 7 bases and 3 bases respectively, with 16 bases between them. In germline, CDR1 is MNHEY, CDR2 SMNVEV (reference sequence). The DNA for the CDR3 is TGTGCCAGCAAGGGAGGGGCAGCGAACAATCAGCCCCAGCATTTT. Translated, it gives CASKGGAANNQPQHF.

The genes are TRBV28 and TRBJ2-4, with a possible D match to TRBD2 (6 bases). The length of the CDR3 is 14 residues. CDR1 and CDR2 from the germline V gene are MDHEN and SYDVKM. With 4 bases removed from V and 1 base from J, the gap between germline ends came to 8 bases. CDR3 DNA: TGTGCCAGCAGTTCCCGGGGGGCCAAAAACATTCAGTACTTC. This encodes CASSSRGAKNIQYF.

This clone was recorded once. This rearrangement joins TRBV15 to TRBJ2-1, with D possibly TRBD1 on 6 matching bases. CDR3 length: 13 residues. V was cut by 1 base and J by 9 bases, with 10 bases left in between. Per germline, CDR1 LNHNV and CDR2 YYDKDF (reference sequence). CDR3 in DNA: TGTGCCACCAGCAGAGCGTTAGGGGGTGAGCAGTTCTTC. This gives the protein CATSRALGGEQFF.